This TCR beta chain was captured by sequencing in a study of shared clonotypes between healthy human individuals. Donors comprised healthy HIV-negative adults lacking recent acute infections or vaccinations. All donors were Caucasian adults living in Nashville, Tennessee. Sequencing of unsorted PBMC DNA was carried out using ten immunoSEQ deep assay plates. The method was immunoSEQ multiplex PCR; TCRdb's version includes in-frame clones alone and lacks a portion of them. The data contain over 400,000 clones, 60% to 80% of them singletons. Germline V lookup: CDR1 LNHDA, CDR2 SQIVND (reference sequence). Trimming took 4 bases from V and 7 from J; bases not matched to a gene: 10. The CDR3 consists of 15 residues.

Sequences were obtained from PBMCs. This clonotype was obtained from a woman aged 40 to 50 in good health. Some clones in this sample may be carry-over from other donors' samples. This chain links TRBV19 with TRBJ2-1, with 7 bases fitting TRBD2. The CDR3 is CASSRVAGLWNEQFF. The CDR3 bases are TGTGCCAGTAGTAGAGTAGCGGGCCTCTGGAATGAGCAGTTCTTC.